These 2 T cell receptor beta chains originate from one sample sequenced in a study of spatial heterogeneity in lung cancer. MiXCR was run by TCRdb on the 5' RACE reads, yielding one entry per CDR3 protein. Of more than 20,000 distinct CDR3 sequences detected, over 10% appear once; the ten largest clones hold around 25%. Time point specified: sample taken at primary tumor resection. From tumor, nontumor lung or frozen PBMC, whole RNA was taken unsorted for sequencing. This sample comprised PBMCs, obtained at surgery. These receptors were taken from a female donor with early-stage non-small cell lung cancer.

V usage is TRBV12-3 or TRBV12-4 and J usage is TRBJ1-1; the D gene is possibly TRBD1 (5 bases). The V end was cut by 3 bases, the J end by 3 bases, with 11 bases between. CDR3 length: 14 amino acids. The CDR3 reads CASSFQGSDTEAFF. The CDR3 DNA sequence: TGTGCCAGCAGTTTTCAGGGCTCGGACACTGAAGCTTTCTTT.

This clonotype was counted many times. The chain links TRBV20-1 to TRBJ2-5; 8 bases are a match to TRBD1. Germline loops: CDR1 DFQATT, CDR2 SNEGSKA (reference sequence). The V segment lost 6 bases and the J segment 5 bases; nucleotides outside the gene matches: 14. The CDR3 consists of 15 residues. CDR3 loop: CSAGYSGTGGETQYF. Here the CDR3 DNA reads TGCAGTGCGGGATACTCCGGGACAGGTGGTGAGACCCAGTACTTC.